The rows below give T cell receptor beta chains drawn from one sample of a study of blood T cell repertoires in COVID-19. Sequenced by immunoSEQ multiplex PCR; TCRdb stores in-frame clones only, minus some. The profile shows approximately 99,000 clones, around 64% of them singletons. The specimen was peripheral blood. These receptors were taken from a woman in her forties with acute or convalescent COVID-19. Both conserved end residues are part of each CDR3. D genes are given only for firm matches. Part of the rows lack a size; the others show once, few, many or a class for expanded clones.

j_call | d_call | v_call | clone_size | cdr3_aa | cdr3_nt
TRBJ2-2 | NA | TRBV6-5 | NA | CATPLSTGTGELFF | TGTGCCACCCCCTTGTCAACCGGGACCGGGGAGCTGTTTTTT
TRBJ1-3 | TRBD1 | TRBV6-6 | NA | CASRAGTASGNTIYF | TGTGCCAGCAGAGCCGGGACAGCCTCTGGAAACACCATATATTTT
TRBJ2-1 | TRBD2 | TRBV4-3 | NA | CASSQEEGGGFNEQFF | TGCGCCAGCAGCCAAGAAGAGGGCGGGGGGTTTAATGAGCAGTTCTTC
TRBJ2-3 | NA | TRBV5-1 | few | CASSLVGTSNPAGDTQYF | TGCGCCAGCAGCTTGGTGGGAACTAGCAATCCAGCAGGAGATACGCAGTATTTT
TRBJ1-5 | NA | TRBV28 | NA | CASSSLLQGSNQPQHF | TGTGCCAGCAGTTCCCTCCTTCAGGGGAGTAATCAGCCCCAGCATTTT
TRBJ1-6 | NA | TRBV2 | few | CASIPPRVYNSPLHF | TGTGCCAGCATACCGCCCAGGGTCTATAATTCACCCCTCCACTTT
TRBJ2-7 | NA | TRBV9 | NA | CASSVGGSSYEQYF | TGTGCCAGCAGCGTAGGTGGGAGCTCCTACGAGCAGTACTTC
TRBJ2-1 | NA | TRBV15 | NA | CATSGDPGLSNNEQFF | TGTGCCACCAGCGGGGATCCGGGACTCTCGAACAATGAGCAGTTCTTC
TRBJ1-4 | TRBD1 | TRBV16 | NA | CASSPARDSHEKLFF | TGTGCCAGCAGCCCTGCCCGGGACAGCCATGAAAAACTGTTTTTT
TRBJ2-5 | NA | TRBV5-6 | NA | CASSLLLVETQYF | TGTGCCAGCAGCTTGCTTTTAGTAGAGACCCAGTACTTC
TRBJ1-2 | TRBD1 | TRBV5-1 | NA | CASSLGDRAYGYTF | TGCGCCAGCAGCTTGGGGGACAGGGCCTATGGCTACACCTTC